This T cell receptor (beta chain) was recorded in a study of cytomegalovirus exposure and HLA in healthy donors. Study-wide results and limits: Donors belonging to an Asian-associated ancestry cluster reportedly showed fewer N-insertions in productive TCRs than the roughly 680-donor mean, according to what a later analysis found.

PCR was performed using 60 Vbeta and 13 Jbeta primers. Here immunoSEQ multiplex PCR was the method, and the copy in TCRdb shows in-frame clones only, minus some. This sample yields roughly 180,000 clones, of which about 80% are seen a single time; under 7.5% belongs to the top ten. Comments on this clone: The antigen is undetermined.

Per germline, CDR1 MNHNS and CDR2 SASEGT. V lost 5 bases and J 0 bases, leaving 11 bases between the germline ends. The CDR3 has 14 residues. The material sequenced was PBMCs. This receptor was identified in a young man in good health and CMV-seropositive. The chain uses TRBV6-1 and TRBJ2-7; D call uncertain. CDR3 nucleotides: TGTGCCAGCAGTATATCAGCGAACTCCTACGAGCAGTACTTC. This gives the protein CASSISANSYEQYF.